The present entry profiles one TCR beta chain with its context. Its antigen is not identified. The sample is drawn from a study of cytomegalovirus exposure and HLA in healthy donors. Study-wide points: Cytomegalovirus status, reportedly, was diagnosed with high specificity and sensitivity by the classifier. Cytomegalovirus association was assigned to over 150 TCR beta chains.

The CDR3 sequence is 15 residues long. Germline CDR1 is GTSNPN and CDR2 is SVGIG (reference sequence). V lost 1 base and J lost 4; bases outside the gene matches: 3. Assay used: immunoSEQ multiplex PCR; TCRdb lists only in-frame clones, some missing. The sample shows 55,000 to 65,000 clones, over 75% of them seen only once. The approximately 120-subject validation cohort, separate from the 666-subject first cohort, included the donors. The receptor comes from a young man in good health and CMV-seronegative. The chain employs TRBV30 and TRBJ2-3; 12 nucleotides agree with TRBD2. Material for sequencing was PBMCs. CDR3 amino acids: CAWSATSGRPDTQYF. The CDR3 DNA sequence: TGTGCCTGGAGTGCCACTAGCGGGAGGCCAGATACGCAGTATTTT.